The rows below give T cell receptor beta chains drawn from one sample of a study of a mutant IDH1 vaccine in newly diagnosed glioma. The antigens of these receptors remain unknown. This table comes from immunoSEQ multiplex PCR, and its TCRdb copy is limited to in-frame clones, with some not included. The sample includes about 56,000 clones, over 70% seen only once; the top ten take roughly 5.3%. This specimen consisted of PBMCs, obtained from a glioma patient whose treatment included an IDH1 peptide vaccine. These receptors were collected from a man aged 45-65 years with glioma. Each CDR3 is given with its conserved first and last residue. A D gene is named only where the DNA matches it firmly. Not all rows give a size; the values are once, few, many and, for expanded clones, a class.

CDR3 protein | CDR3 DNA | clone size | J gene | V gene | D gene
CASRGDGGSYNEQFF | TGTGCCAGTAGAGGGGATGGGGGGTCCTACAATGAGCAGTTCTTC | . | TRBJ2-1 | TRBV19 | .
CASRGTVGEKLFF | TGTGCCAGTAGGGGGACAGTCGGAGAAAAACTGTTTTTT | . | TRBJ1-4 | TRBV19 | TRBD1
CASSEGQGANYGYTF | TGTGCCAGCAGCGAAGGACAGGGGGCTAACTATGGCTACACCTTC | . | TRBJ1-2 | TRBV6-1 | TRBD1
CASSTTVKLNTEAFF | TGTGCCAGTAGTACGACAGTGAAATTGAACACTGAAGCTTTCTTT | . | TRBJ1-1 | TRBV19 | .
CASSFGLAGLTGELFF | TGCGCCAGCAGTTTTGGACTAGCGGGGCTCACCGGGGAGCTGTTTTTT | . | TRBJ2-2 | TRBV5-1 | TRBD2
CAWTPTYGTESNQPQHF | TGTGCCTGGACACCCACCTACGGGACAGAAAGCAATCAGCCCCAGCATTTT | . | TRBJ1-5 | TRBV30 | TRBD1
CASSYSLVSNQPQHF | TGTGCCAGCAGTTACTCGCTTGTCAGCAATCAGCCCCAGCATTTT | . | TRBJ1-5 | TRBV6-5 | .
CAWRPGGSYNEQFF | TGTGCCTGGAGGCCCGGCGGGTCCTACAATGAGCAGTTCTTC | . | TRBJ2-1 | TRBV30 | .
CASSPGQGPHQPQHF | TGTGCCAGCAGCCCCGGACAGGGGCCCCATCAGCCCCAGCATTTT | . | TRBJ1-5 | TRBV7-8 | TRBD1
CASSLEGGGPYEQYF | TGTGCCAGCAGTTTAGAAGGGGGTGGGCCCTACGAGCAGTACTTC | . | TRBJ2-7 | TRBV28 | .
CASSVDDSSGNTIYF | TGTGCCAGCAGCGTAGACGACAGCTCTGGAAACACCATATATTTT | . | TRBJ1-3 | TRBV9 | .
CAWSRQGGQPQHF | TGTGCCTGGAGTAGACAGGGTGGACAGCCCCAGCATTTT | medium-sized | TRBJ1-5 | TRBV30 | TRBD1
CASSAWGGEWPQHF | TGTGCCAGCAGCGCGTGGGGGGGGGAATGGCCCCAGCATTTT | . | TRBJ1-5 | TRBV6-5 | .
CAWSPTSIGYTF | TGTGCCTGGAGCCCCACAAGTATTGGCTACACCTTC | . | TRBJ1-2 | TRBV30 | .
CASSGTGGNEQFF | TGTGCCAGCAGTGGGACTGGCGGGAATGAGCAGTTCTTC | once | TRBJ2-1 | TRBV6-4 | .
CASSFGQQNIQYF | TGTGCCAGCAGCTTCGGACAGCAAAACATTCAGTACTTC | medium-sized | TRBJ2-4 | TRBV7-9 | .
CASSFFGAGRMNTEAFF | TGTGCCAGCAGTTTCTTTGGGGCAGGGCGTATGAACACTGAAGCTTTCTTT | . | TRBJ1-1 | TRBV28 | .
CASSQDFFGGFNQPQHF | TGCGCCAGCAGCCAAGATTTCTTCGGAGGGTTCAATCAGCCCCAGCATTTT | once | TRBJ1-5 | TRBV4-3 | .
CASSPRTSGLPGETQYF | TGTGCCAGCAGCCCAAGGACTAGCGGCCTCCCCGGAGAGACCCAGTACTTC | . | TRBJ2-5 | TRBV5-4 | TRBD2
CASSRTGTANSPLHF | TGTGCCAGCAGCCGCACAGGGACCGCTAATTCACCCCTCCACTTT | . | TRBJ1-6 | TRBV5-4 | .
CAWSAQDRDWPEQYF | TGTGCCTGGAGTGCACAGGACAGGGACTGGCCAGAGCAGTACTTC | . | TRBJ2-7 | TRBV30 | TRBD1
CASSPRGAGLQETQYF | TGTGCCAGCAGCCCTCGAGGAGCGGGGCTCCAAGAGACCCAGTACTTC | few | TRBJ2-5 | TRBV7-2 | TRBD2
CVVVGDSRGYTF | TGTGTCGTGGTGGGGGACTCTCGCGGCTACACCTTC | . | TRBJ1-2 | TRBV28 | .
CASSLGAGGSPYEQYF | TGTGCCAGCAGCTTGGGGGCGGGGGGGTCCCCCTACGAGCAGTACTTC | . | TRBJ2-7 | TRBV5-4 | TRBD2
CASSATFTSSSGANVLTF | TGTGCCAGCAGCGCGACCTTTACGTCCTCCTCTGGGGCCAACGTCCTGACTTTC | . | TRBJ2-6 | TRBV7-9 | .
CASSWEGRAEAFF | TGTGCCAGCAGCTGGGAGGGGCGGGCTGAAGCTTTCTTT | . | TRBJ1-1 | TRBV2 | .
CASSYSSFGEKLFF | TGTGCCAGCAGTTACTCGTCGTTTGGGGAAAAACTGTTTTTT | . | TRBJ1-4 | TRBV6-6 | .
CASGTESYEQYF | TGTGCCAGCGGGACAGAATCCTACGAGCAGTACTTC | . | TRBJ2-7 | TRBV14 | TRBD1
CASSYGNEQFF | TGTGCCAGCAGTTACGGCAATGAGCAGTTCTTC | . | TRBJ2-1 | TRBV6-5 | .
CASSVGSSSYEQYF | TGTGCCAGCAGCGTAGGTAGCAGCTCCTACGAGCAGTACTTC | once | TRBJ2-7 | TRBV9 | .
CSVEAAASRGFTGELFF | TGCAGCGTTGAGGCGGCAGCGAGCAGGGGATTCACCGGGGAGCTGTTTTTT | . | TRBJ2-2 | TRBV29-1 | .
CASSLDRGGGNTIYF | TGTGCCAGCAGTTTAGACAGGGGAGGAGGAAACACCATATATTTT | . | TRBJ1-3 | TRBV7-2 | TRBD1
CASSETRNVVDSPLHF | TGTGCCAGCAGTGAAACAAGGAATGTTGTGGATTCACCCCTCCACTTT | . | TRBJ1-6 | TRBV2 | .
CASSSTSTGTYEQYF | TGTGCCAGCAGCTCAACTAGCACAGGAACCTACGAGCAGTACTTC | . | TRBJ2-7 | TRBV5-4 | .
CASSYTGAGNTIYF | TGTGCCAGCAGCTACACAGGGGCTGGAAACACCATATATTTT | once | TRBJ1-3 | TRBV5-4 | TRBD1
CSAKNYGYTF | TGCAGTGCTAAGAACTATGGCTACACCTTC | . | TRBJ1-2 | TRBV20-1 | .